This T cell receptor (beta chain) was identified during a study of blood T cell repertoires in COVID-19. For the study at large: PBMCs, B-cell-depleted T cells, or T cells provided the cDNA or gDNA that made up the material.

In germline, CDR1 is LNHDA, CDR2 SQIVND (reference sequence). Trimming cost V 9 bases and J 2 bases, with 8 bases left between them. The CDR3 runs to 13 residues. Seattle patients were enrolled while actively infected and followed longitudinally. Original analysis: How many nucleated cells were present was estimated from reference gene primer amplification. TCRdb keeps only in-frame clones here, not all; method: immunoSEQ multiplex PCR. V, J and clone size are those of that table, while D and trimming were read from the DNA. The sample shows more than 300,000 clones, around 87% of them seen only once.

The genes are TRBV19 and TRBJ2-6; D is perhaps TRBD2 (6 bases). The sequencing sample was made of peripheral blood. The sequence derives from a woman in her twenties or thirties with COVID-19, enrolled during active disease. The CDR3 DNA reads as TGTGCCAGCGGACTAACTGGGGCCAACGTCCTGACTTTC. It yields the protein CASGLTGANVLTF.